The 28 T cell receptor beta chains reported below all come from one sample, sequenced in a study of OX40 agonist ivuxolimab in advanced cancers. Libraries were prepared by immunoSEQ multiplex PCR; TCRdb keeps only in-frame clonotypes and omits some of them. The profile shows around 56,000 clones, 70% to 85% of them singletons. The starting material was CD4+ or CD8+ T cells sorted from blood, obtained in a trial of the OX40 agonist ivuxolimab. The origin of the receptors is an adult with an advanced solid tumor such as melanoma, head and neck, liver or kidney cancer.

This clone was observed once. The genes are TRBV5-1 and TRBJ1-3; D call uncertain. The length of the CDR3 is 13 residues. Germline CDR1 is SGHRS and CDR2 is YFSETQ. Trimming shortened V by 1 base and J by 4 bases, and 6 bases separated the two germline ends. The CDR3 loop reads CASSLSWGNTIYF. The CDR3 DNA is TGCGCCAGCAGCTTGTCGTGGGGAAACACCATATATTTT.

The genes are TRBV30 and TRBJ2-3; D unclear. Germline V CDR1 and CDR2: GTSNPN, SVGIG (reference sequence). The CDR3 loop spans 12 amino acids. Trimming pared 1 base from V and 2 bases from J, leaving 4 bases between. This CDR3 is CAWSGSTDTQYF. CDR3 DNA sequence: TGTGCCTGGAGTGGGTCCACAGATACGCAGTATTTT.

CDR3 residues: CASSIVLDPTKYGELFF. The CDR3 nucleotides are TGTGCCAGTAGTATAGTTCTTGACCCGACGAAATACGGGGAGCTGTTTTTT. The chain uses TRBV19 and TRBJ2-2; unclear D gene. CDR1 LNHDA and CDR2 SQIVND come from the germline V gene (reference sequence). CDR3 length: 17 amino acids. Trimming took off 1 base at V and 7 bases at J, with 19 bases between the two ends.

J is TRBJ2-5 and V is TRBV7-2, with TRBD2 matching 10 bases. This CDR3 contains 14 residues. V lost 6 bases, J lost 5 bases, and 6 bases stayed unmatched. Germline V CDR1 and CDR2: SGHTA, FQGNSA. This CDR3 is CASSFVSGRETQYF. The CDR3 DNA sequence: TGTGCCAGCAGTTTTGTTAGCGGGAGGGAGACCCAGTACTTC.

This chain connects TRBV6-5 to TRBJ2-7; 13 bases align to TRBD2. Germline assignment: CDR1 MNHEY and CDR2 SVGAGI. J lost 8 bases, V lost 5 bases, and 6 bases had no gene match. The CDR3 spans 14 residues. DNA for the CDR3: TGTGCCAGCAGTCCCTTCGGGACTAGCGGGAAGCAGTACTTC. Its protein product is CASSPFGTSGKQYF.

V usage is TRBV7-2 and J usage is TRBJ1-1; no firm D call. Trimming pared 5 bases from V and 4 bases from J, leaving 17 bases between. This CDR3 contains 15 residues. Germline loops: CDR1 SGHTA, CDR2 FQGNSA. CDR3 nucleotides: TGTGCCAGCAGCAATAGATGGGGTGGAGGCACTGAAGCTTTCTTT. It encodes CASSNRWGGGTEAFF.

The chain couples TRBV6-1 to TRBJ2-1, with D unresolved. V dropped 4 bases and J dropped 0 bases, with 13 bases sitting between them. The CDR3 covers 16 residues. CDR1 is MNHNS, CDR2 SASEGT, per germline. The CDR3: CASSALTLSSYNEQFF. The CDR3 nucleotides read TGTGCCAGCAGTGCTTTGACTTTGAGCTCCTACAATGAGCAGTTCTTC.

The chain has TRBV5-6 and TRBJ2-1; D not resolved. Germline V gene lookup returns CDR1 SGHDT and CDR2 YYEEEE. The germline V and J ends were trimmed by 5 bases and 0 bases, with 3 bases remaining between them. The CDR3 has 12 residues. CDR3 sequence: CASRYSYNEQFF. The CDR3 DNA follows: TGTGCCAGCAGGTACTCCTACAATGAGCAGTTCTTC.

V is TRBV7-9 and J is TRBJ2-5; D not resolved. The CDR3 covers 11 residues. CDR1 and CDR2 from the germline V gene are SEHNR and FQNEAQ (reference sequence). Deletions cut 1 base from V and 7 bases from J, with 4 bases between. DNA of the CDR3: TGTGCCAGCAGCTTAGGAGGGACCCAGTACTTC. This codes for CASSLGGTQYF. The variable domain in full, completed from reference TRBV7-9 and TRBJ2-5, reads DTGVSQNPRHKITKRGQNVTFRCDPISEHNRLYWYRQTLGQGPEFLTYFQNEAQLEKSRLLSDRFSAERPKGSFSTLEIQRTEQGDSAMYLCASSLGGTQYFGPGTRLLVL.

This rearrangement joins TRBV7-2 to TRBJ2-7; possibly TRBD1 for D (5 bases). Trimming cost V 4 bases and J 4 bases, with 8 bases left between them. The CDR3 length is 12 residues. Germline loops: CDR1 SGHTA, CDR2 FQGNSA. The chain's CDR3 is CASSSRVYEQYF. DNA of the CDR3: TGTGCCAGCAGCTCCAGGGTTTACGAGCAGTACTTC.

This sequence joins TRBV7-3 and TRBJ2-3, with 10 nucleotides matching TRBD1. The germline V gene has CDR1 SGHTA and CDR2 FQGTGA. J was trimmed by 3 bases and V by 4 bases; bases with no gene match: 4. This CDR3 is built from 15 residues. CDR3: CASSSDRGPTDTQYF. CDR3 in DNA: TGTGCCAGCAGCTCCGACAGGGGGCCGACAGATACGCAGTATTTT. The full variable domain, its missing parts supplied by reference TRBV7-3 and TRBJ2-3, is GAGVSQTPSNKVTEKGKYVELRCDPISGHTALYWYRQSLGQGPEFLIYFQGTGAADDSGLPNDRFFAVRPEGSVSTLKIQRTERGDSAVYLCASSSDRGPTDTQYFGPGTRLTVL.

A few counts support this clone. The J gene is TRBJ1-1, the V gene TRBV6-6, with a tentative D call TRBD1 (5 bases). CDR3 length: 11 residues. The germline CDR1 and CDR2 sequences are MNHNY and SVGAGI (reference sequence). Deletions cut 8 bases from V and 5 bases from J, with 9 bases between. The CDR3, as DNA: TGTGCCAGCCCCCGGGGGACTGAAGCTTTCTTT. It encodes CASPRGTEAFF.

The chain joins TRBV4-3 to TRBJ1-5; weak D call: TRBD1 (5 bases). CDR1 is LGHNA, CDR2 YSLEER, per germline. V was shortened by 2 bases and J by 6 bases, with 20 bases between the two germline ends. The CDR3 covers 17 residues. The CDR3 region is CASSQRRGPGESQPQHF. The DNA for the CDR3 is TGCGCCAGCAGCCAAAGACGGGGTCCGGGGGAGTCTCAGCCCCAGCATTTT.

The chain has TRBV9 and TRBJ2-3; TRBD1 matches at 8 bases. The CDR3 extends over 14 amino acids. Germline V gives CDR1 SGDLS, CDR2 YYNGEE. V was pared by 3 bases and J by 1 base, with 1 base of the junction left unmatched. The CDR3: CASSGTGRTDTQYF. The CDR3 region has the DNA TGTGCCAGCAGCGGGACAGGGCGCACAGATACGCAGTATTTT.

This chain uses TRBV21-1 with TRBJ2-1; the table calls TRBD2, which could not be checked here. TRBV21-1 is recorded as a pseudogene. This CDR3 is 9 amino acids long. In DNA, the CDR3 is TGTGCCATCACGGATGAGCAGTTCTTC. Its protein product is CAITDEQFF.

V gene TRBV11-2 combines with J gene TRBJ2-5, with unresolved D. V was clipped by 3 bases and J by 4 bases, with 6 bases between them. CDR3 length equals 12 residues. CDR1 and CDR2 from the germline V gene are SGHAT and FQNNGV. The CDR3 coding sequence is TGTGCCAGCAGCTTGACTGCAGAGACCCAGTACTTC. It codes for CASSLTAETQYF. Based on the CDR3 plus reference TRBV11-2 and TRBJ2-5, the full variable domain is EAGVAQSPRYKIIEKRQSVAFWCNPISGHATLYWYQQILGQGPKLLIQFQNNGVVDDSQLPKDRFSAERLKGVDSTLKIQPAKLEDSAVYLCASSLTAETQYFGPGTRLLVL.

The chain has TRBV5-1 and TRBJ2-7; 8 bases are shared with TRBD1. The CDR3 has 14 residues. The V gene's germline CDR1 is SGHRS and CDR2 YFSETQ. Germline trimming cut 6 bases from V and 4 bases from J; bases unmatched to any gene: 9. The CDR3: CASKRSGGYYEQYF. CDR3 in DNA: TGCGCCAGCAAGAGGTCAGGGGGCTATTACGAGCAGTACTTC. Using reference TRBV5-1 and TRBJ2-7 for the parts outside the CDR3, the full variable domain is KAGVTQTPRYLIKTRGQQVTLSCSPISGHRSVSWYQQTPGQGLQFLFEYFSETQRNKGNFPGRFSGRQFSNSRSEMNVSTLELGDSALYLCASKRSGGYYEQYFGPGTRLTVT.

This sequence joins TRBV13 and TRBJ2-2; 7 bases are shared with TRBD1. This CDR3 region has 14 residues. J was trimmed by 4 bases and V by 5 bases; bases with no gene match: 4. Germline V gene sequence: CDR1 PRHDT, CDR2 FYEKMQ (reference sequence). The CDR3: CASSLGQLTGELFF. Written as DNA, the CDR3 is TGTGCCAGCAGCCTGGGACAGCTCACCGGGGAGCTGTTTTTT.

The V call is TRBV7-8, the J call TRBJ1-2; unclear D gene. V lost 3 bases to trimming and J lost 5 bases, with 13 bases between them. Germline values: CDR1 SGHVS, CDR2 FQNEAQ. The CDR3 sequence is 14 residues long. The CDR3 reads CASSLGSNQYGYTF. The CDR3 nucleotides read TGTGCCAGCAGCTTGGGCTCCAACCAGTATGGCTACACCTTC. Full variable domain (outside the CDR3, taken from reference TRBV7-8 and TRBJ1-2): GAGVSQSPRYKVAKRGQDVALRCDPISGHVSLFWYQQALGQGPEFLTYFQNEAQLDKSGLPSDRFFAERPEGSVSTLKIQRTQQEDSAVYLCASSLGSNQYGYTFGSGTRLTVV.

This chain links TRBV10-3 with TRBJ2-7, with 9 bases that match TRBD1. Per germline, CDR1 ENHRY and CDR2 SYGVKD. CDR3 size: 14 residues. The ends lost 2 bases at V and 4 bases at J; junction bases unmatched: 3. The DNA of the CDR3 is TGTGCCATCAGTGAGGAACAGGGGGCATACGAGCAGTACTTC. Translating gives CAISEEQGAYEQYF.

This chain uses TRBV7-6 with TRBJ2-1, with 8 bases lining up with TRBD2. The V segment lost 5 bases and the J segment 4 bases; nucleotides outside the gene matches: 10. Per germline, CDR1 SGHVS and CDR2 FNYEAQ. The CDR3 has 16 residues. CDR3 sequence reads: CASSATLSGGYNEQFF. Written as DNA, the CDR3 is TGTGCCAGCAGCGCAACCCTGAGCGGGGGTTACAATGAGCAGTTCTTC.

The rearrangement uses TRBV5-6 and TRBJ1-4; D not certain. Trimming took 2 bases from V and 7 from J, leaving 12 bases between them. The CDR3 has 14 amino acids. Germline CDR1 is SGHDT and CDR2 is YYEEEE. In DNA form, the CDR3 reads TGTGCCAGCAGCTTTAGGCCCCCGAGTGAAAAACTGTTTTTT. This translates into CASSFRPPSEKLFF. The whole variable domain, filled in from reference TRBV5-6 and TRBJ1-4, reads DAGVTQSPTHLIKTRGQQVTLRCSPKSGHDTVSWYQQALGQGPQFIFQYYEEEERQRGNFPDRFSGHQFPNYSSELNVNALLLGDSALYLCASSFRPPSEKLFFGSGTQLSVL.

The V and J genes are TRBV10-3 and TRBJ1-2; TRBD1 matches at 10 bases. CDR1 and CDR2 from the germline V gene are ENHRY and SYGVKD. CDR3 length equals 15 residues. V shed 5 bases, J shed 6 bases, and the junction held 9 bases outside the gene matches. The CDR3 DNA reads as TGTGCCATCAGTTCCCCGGGACAGGGGATGGATGGCTACACCTTC. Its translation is CAISSPGQGMDGYTF.

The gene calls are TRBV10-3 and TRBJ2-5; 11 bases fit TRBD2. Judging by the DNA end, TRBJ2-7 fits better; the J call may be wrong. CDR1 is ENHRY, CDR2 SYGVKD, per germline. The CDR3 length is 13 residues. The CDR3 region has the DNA TGTGCCACCAGACTAGCGGGGACCTACGAGCAGTACTTC. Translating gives CATRLAGTYEQYF.

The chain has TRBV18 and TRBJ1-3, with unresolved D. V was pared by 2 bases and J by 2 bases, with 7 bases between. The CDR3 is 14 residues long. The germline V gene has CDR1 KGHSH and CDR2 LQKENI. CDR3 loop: CASSPGEPGNTIYF. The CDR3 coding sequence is TGTGCCAGCTCACCAGGGGAACCTGGAAACACCATATATTTT. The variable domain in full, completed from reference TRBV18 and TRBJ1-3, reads NAGVMQNPRHLVRRRGQEARLRCSPMKGHSHVYWYRQLPEEGLKFMVYLQKENIIDESGMPKERFSAEFPKEGPSILRIQQVVRGDSAAYFCASSPGEPGNTIYFGEGSWLTVV.

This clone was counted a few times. The CDR3 is CASSQVEGSRGYTF. In DNA form, the CDR3 reads TGTGCCAGCAGCCAAGTTGAGGGATCCCGTGGCTACACCTTC. The chain joins TRBV4-2 to TRBJ1-2; D is unresolved. This CDR3 has 14 residues. V was pared by 1 base and J by 7 bases, with 13 bases between. The germline gives CDR1 LGHNA, CDR2 YNFKEQ.

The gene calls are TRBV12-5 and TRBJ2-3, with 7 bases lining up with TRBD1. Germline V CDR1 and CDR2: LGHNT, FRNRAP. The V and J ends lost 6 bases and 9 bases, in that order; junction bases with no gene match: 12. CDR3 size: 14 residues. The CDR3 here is CASGSGQAEGTQYF. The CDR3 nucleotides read TGTGCTAGTGGGTCTGGACAGGCTGAAGGCACGCAGTATTTT.

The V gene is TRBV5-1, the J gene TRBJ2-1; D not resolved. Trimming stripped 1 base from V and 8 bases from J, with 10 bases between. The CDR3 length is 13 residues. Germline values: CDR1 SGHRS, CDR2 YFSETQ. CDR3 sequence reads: CASSLRGIHEQFF. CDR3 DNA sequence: TGCGCCAGCAGCTTGCGAGGAATCCATGAGCAGTTCTTC.